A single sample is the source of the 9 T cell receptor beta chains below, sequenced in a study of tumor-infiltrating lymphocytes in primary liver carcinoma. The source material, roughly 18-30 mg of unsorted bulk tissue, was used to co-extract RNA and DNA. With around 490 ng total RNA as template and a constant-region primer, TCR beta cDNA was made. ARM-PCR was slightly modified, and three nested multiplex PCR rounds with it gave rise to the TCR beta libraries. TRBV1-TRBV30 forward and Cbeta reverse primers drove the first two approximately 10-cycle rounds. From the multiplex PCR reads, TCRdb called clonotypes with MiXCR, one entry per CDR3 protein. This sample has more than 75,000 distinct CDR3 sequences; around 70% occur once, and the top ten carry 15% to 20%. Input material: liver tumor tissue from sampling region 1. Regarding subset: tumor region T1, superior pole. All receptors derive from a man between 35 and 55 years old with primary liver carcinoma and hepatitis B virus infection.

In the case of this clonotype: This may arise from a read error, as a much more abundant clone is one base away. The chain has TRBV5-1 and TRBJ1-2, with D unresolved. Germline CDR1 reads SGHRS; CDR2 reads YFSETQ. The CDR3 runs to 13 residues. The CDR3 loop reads CARSLTANYGYTF. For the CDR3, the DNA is TGCGCCAGGAGCTTAACCGCTAACTATGGCTACACCTTC.

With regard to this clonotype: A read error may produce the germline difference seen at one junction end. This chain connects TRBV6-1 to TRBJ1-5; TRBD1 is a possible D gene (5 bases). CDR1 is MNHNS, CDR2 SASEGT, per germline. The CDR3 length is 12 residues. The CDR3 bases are TGTGCCAGCATCCTGACGGGGACCCCACGGTATTTT. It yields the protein CASILTGTPRYF.

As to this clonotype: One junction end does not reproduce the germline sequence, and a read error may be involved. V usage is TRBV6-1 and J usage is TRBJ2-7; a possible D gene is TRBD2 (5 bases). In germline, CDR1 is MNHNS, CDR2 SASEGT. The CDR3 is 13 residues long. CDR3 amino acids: CACSAPGTREQYF. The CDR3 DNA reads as TGTGCCTGCAGCGCCCCGGGAACCCGCGAGCAGTACTTC.

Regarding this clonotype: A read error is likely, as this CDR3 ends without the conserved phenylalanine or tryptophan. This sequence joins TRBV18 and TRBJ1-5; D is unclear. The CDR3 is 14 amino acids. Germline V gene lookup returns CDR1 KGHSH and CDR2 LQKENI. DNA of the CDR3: TGTGCCAGCACACCACCGGCTAGCAATCGGCCCCAGCATCTT. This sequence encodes CASTPPASNRPQHL.

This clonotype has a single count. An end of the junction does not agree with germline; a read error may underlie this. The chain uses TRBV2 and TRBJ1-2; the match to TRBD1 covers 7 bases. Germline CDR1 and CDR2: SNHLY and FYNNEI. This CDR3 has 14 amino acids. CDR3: CASSDTGANYVYTF. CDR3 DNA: TGTGCCAGCAGTGACACAGGGGCGAACTATGTCTACACCTTC.

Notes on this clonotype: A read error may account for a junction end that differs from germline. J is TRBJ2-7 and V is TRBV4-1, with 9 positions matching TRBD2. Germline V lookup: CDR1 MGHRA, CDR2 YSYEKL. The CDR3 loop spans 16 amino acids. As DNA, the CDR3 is TGCGTCAGCAGTCAAGATCAGGGACTAGCAGCTTACGAGCAGTACTTC. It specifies CVSSQDQGLAAYEQYF.

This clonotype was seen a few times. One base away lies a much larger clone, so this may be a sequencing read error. CDR3 sequence reads: CASTLAGESGQPQHF. CDR3 nucleotide sequence: TGTGCCAGCACCCTTGCTGGGGAGTCGGGTCAGCCCCAGCATTTT. This chain joins TRBV5-6 and TRBJ1-5; no clear D gene. Germline V gene data show CDR1 as SGHDT and CDR2 as YYEEEE. V dropped 6 bases and J dropped 6 bases, with 19 bases sitting between them. The CDR3 contains 15 residues. Full variable domain (outside the CDR3, taken from reference TRBV5-6 and TRBJ1-5): DAGVTQSPTHLIKTRGQQVTLRCSPKSGHDTVSWYQQALGQGPQFIFQYYEEEERQRGNFPDRFSGHQFPNYSSELNVNALLLGDSALYLCASTLAGESGQPQHFGDGTRLSIL.

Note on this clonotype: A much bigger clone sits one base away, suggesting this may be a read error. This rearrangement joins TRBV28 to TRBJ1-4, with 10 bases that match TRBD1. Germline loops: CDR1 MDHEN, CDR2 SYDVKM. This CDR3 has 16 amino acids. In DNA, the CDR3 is TGTGCCAGCAGTTTATCGCCCGGGACAGGGGATGAAAAACCGTTTTTT. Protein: CASSLSPGTGDEKPFF. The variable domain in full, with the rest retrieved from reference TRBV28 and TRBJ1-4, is DVKVTQSSRYLVKRTGEKVFLECVQDMDHENMFWYRQDPGLGLRLIYFSYDVKMKEKGDIPEGYSVSREKKERFSLILESASTNQTSMYLCASSLSPGTGDEKPFFGSGTQLSVL.

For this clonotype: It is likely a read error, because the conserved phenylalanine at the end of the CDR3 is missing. The CDR3 here is CASSLRMVGKQFS. The CDR3 DNA is TGTGCCAGCAGCCTACGGATGGTGGGTAAGCAGTTCTCC. The chain uses TRBV14 and TRBJ2-1; D remains ambiguous. V was cut by 4 bases and J by 11 bases, with 15 bases left in between. This CDR3 is 13 amino acids long. The V gene's germline CDR1 is SGHDN and CDR2 FVKESK.